These T cell receptor beta chains were read from a single sample in a study of OX40 agonist ivuxolimab in advanced cancers. The method was immunoSEQ multiplex PCR; TCRdb's version includes in-frame clones alone and lacks a portion of them. The sample yields around 50,000 clones, approximately 84% seen once. The material sequenced was CD4+ or CD8+ T cells sorted from blood, taken in a trial of the OX40 agonist ivuxolimab. These receptors were taken from an adult with an advanced solid tumor such as melanoma, head and neck, liver or kidney cancer. CDR3s include the opening cysteine and the closing phenylalanine or tryptophan. The D gene is left open where the match is weak. Clone size appears in some rows only: once, few, many, or a class for an expanded clone.

D,J,V,size,DNA,CDR3
-,TRBJ1-2,TRBV28,-,TGTGCCAGCAGTTTAACACAAAACGGACCGGGCGGTGGCTACACCTTC,CASSLTQNGPGGGYTF
-,TRBJ2-7,TRBV27,once,TGTGCCAGCAGTTTAGGGGTTACGACCTACGAGCAGTACTTC,CASSLGVTTYEQYF
-,TRBJ2-6,TRBV5-4,-,TGTGCCAGCACCCGGGGCTCCGGGGCCAACGTCCTGACTTTC,CASTRGSGANVLTF
-,TRBJ1-1,TRBV27,-,TGTGCCAGCAGTTCGCAGGGATCCGCGAACACTGAAGCTTTCTTT,CASSSQGSANTEAFF
-,TRBJ1-1,TRBV21-1,-,TGTGCCCCTCGTCTCAGGGGAGTGAACACTGAAGCTTTCTTT,CAPRLRGVNTEAFF
TRBD2,TRBJ2-1,TRBV7-9,-,TGTGCCAGCAGCTTAAAACGGGAGGGACGGTTCTTC,CASSLKREGRFF
TRBD2,TRBJ2-7,TRBV5-4,-,TGTGCCAGCAGCTCCGGGGTAGGGACTAGCTTGTACGAGCAGTACTTC,CASSSGVGTSLYEQYF
TRBD2,TRBJ2-3,TRBV2,-,TGTGCCAGCAGTGACTACGGGGGTAGCGGGACAGATACGCAGTATTTT,CASSDYGGSGTDTQYF
TRBD1,TRBJ1-6,TRBV11-3,-,TGTGCCAGCAGCCGCAGGGGGCGACTCCTACGCGCCTATAATTCACCCCTCCACTTT,CASSRRGRLLRAYNSPLHF
-,TRBJ1-3,TRBV29-1,-,TGCAGCGTTGACGACTACTCTGGAAACACCATATATTTT,CSVDDYSGNTIYF
-,TRBJ2-2,TRBV15,-,TGTGCCACCAGCAGAGATGTGTGGAGGGGGGGCAACACCGGGGAGCTGTTTTTT,CATSRDVWRGGNTGELFF
-,TRBJ2-5,TRBV9,-,TGTGCCAGCAGCCCTAGTGGGGGGCAAGAGACCCAGTACTTC,CASSPSGGQETQYF
-,TRBJ2-7,TRBV6-6,-,TGTGCCAGCAGTTACTCCGGGGGAATGAGCTACGAGCAGTACTTC,CASSYSGGMSYEQYF
TRBD1,TRBJ1-6,TRBV28,-,TGTGCCAGCAGTTTAATGCACAGGGGAAATTCACCCCTCCACTTT,CASSLMHRGNSPLHF
-,TRBJ1-2,TRBV6-5,-,TGTGCCAGCAGTGAAAGAAGGCCGGGGTATGGCTACACCTTC,CASSERRPGYGYTF
TRBD2,TRBJ2-1,TRBV5-1,-,TGCGCCAGCAGCCTGACTAGCGGACTTGAGCAGTTCTTC,CASSLTSGLEQFF
TRBD1,TRBJ2-1,TRBV7-7,-,TGTGCCAGCAGCCGGGACAGGGGTGGAAACAATGAGCAGTTCTTC,CASSRDRGGNNEQFF
TRBD1,TRBJ2-3,TRBV6-5,-,TGTGCCAGCAGTACCCGACAGGGGCGCGGAGATACGCAGTATTTT,CASSTRQGRGDTQYF
-,TRBJ2-7,TRBV6-5,once,TGTGCCAGCAGTTACAGGGGACTTAACTACGAGCAGTACTTC,CASSYRGLNYEQYF
-,TRBJ2-1,TRBV10-3,once,TGTGCCATCAGTGACGAGCGGATTATAGAGCAGTTCTTC,CAISDERIIEQFF
TRBD1,TRBJ2-3,TRBV19,-,TGTGCCAGTAGTAAAAGACAGGGAGAGGCAGATACGCAGTATTTT,CASSKRQGEADTQYF
TRBD1,TRBJ2-3,TRBV5-6,-,TGTGCCAGCAGCTCGGTTGGACAGGGGAGGATAGATACGCAGTATTTT,CASSSVGQGRIDTQYF
TRBD1,TRBJ1-3,TRBV19,few,TGTGCCAGTATCTCACAGGGGTATGGAAACACCATATATTTT,CASISQGYGNTIYF
-,TRBJ2-7,TRBV6-6,-,TGTGCCAGCACCGCAGGGAATCGGTACGAGCAGTACTTC,CASTAGNRYEQYF
TRBD1,TRBJ2-1,TRBV5-4,-,TGTGCCAGCAGCCGGGACAGGGGGTGGCATGAGCAGTTCTTC,CASSRDRGWHEQFF
-,TRBJ2-1,TRBV27,few,TGTGCCAGCAGTTCCAGGGAAACTTTATACAATGAGCAGTTCTTC,CASSSRETLYNEQFF
TRBD1,TRBJ1-1,TRBV11-2,-,TGTGCCAGCAGCTCCCTCAAACTGACAGGGGCAGCTTTCTTT,CASSSLKLTGAAFF
-,TRBJ2-5,TRBV10-1,-,TGCGCCAGCAGTGAGTCAGCTGGGGTTCAAGAGACCCAGTACTTC,CASSESAGVQETQYF
-,TRBJ1-2,TRBV28,-,TGTGCCAGCCCTCTGTGGCCAAACTATGGCTACACCTTC,CASPLWPNYGYTF
TRBD1,TRBJ2-2,TRBV14,-,TGTGCCAGCAGCGGACAGGGGAAGGGCACCGGGGAGCTGTTTTTT,CASSGQGKGTGELFF
-,TRBJ2-5,TRBV11-2,-,TGTGCCAGCAGCTTCGACTTACAAGAGACCCAGTACTTC,CASSFDLQETQYF
TRBD1,TRBJ1-1,TRBV7-9,-,TGTGCCAGCAGCTCCTGGACAGGGCAATACCCCGAAGCTTTCTTT,CASSSWTGQYPEAFF
TRBD2,TRBJ2-1,TRBV2,-,TGTGCCAGCAGTCCCGTAGCGGGAGGGTACAATGAGCAGTTCTTC,CASSPVAGGYNEQFF
TRBD2,TRBJ2-4,TRBV29-1,-,TGCAGCGTCCGACTAGCGGGCGTTTGGGACATTCAGTACTTC,CSVRLAGVWDIQYF
-,TRBJ1-1,TRBV11-2,few,TGTGCCAGCAGCATCGACAGCCTGGGGCTTCTTAGCACTGAAGCTTTCTTT,CASSIDSLGLLSTEAFF
-,TRBJ1-1,TRBV29-1,-,TGCAGCGTTGCCTTGACCCCGGGGCTCGGCACTGAAGCTTTCTTT,CSVALTPGLGTEAFF
TRBD1,TRBJ1-2,TRBV5-4,-,TGTGCCAGCAGCTTTGCCGTCTTGGGACAGACGGCTAACTATGGCTACACCTTC,CASSFAVLGQTANYGYTF
TRBD2,TRBJ2-4,TRBV7-8,-,TGTGCCAGCAGCTTCGAAAGTACCGGGACTAGCGTTCGACGCGGAAACATTCAGTACTTC,CASSFESTGTSVRRGNIQYF
-,TRBJ1-2,TRBV2,once,TGTGCCAGCAGTGCCGAGTCTCGCTCTGGCTACACCTTC,CASSAESRSGYTF
-,TRBJ2-7,TRBV6-1,-,TGTGCCAGCGGTTCCGGGATTAACTCCTACGAGCAGTACTTC,CASGSGINSYEQYF
-,TRBJ1-1,TRBV29-1,-,TGCAGCGTTGGGGAGGAGAACACTGAAGCTTTCTTT,CSVGEENTEAFF
-,TRBJ2-7,TRBV5-6,once,TGTGCCAGCAGCCTTCGAGTGGTCCACGAGCAGTACTTC,CASSLRVVHEQYF
-,TRBJ2-1,TRBV27,-,TGTGCCAGCAGCCCAATCAGCGCGAGCTCCTACAATGAGCAGTTCTTC,CASSPISASSYNEQFF
-,TRBJ1-4,TRBV15,-,TGTGCCACCAGTGCCCAAGGGACTAATGAAAAACTGTTTTTT,CATSAQGTNEKLFF
TRBD1,TRBJ1-4,TRBV10-3,-,TGTGCCATCAGGGGGACAGGGAGTGAAAAACTGTTTTTT,CAIRGTGSEKLFF
TRBD1,TRBJ1-5,TRBV19,-,TGTGCCAGTAGCCTCACAGGGGGCCAAAGTAATAGCAATCAGCCCCAGCATTTT,CASSLTGGQSNSNQPQHF
-,TRBJ1-1,TRBV7-6,-,TGTGCCAGCAGTCCGGAGGAGTTGATGAACACTGAAGCTTTCTTT,CASSPEELMNTEAFF
-,TRBJ1-2,TRBV28,-,TGTGCCAGCAGGACAACTATGGGGTTGACGAGCGGCTACACCTTC,CASRTTMGLTSGYTF
-,TRBJ1-5,TRBV6-5,-,TGTGCCAGCAGCCCGAGAAGCAATCAGCCCCAGCATTTT,CASSPRSNQPQHF
-,TRBJ1-1,TRBV6-6,-,TGTGCCAGCTCCCACAACACTGAAGCTTTCTTT,CASSHNTEAFF
-,TRBJ1-5,TRBV6-1,-,TGTGCCAGCAGCTGGGGGGATAGCAATCAGCCCCAGCATTTT,CASSWGDSNQPQHF